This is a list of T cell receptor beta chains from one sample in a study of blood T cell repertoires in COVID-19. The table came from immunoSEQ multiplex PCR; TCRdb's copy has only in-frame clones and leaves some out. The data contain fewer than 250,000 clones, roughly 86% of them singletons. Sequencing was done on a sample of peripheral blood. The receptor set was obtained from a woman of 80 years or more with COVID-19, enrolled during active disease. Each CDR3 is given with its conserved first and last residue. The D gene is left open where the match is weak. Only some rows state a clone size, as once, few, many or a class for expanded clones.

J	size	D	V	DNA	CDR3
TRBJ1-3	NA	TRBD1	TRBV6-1	TGTGCCAGCAGTGAGAGGGGGCTGGGGGGAAACACCATATATTTT	CASSERGLGGNTIYF
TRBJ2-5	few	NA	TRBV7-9	TGTGCCAGCAGCCCGGACAGCCTACTACAAGAGACCCAGTACTTC	CASSPDSLLQETQYF
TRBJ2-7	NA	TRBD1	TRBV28	TGTGCCAGCAGTTCTCCATGGACAGGGGGCCAAGAGCAGTACTTC	CASSSPWTGGQEQYF
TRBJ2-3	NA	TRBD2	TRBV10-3	TGTGCCATCGAAGGGGAGGGTACGCAGTATTTT	CAIEGEGTQYF
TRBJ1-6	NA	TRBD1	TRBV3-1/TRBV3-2	TGTGCCAGCAGCCGTGGGACAGGGACTAATTCACCCCTCCACTTT	CASSRGTGTNSPLHF
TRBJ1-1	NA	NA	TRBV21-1	TGTGCCAGCAGCGGCCGGGACAGGGTTTACACTGAAGCTTTCTTT	CASSGRDRVYTEAFF
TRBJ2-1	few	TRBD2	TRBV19	TGTGCCAGTAGTATCGGCCTTAAGCGGGGGTCGTACAATGAGCAGTTCTTC	CASSIGLKRGSYNEQFF
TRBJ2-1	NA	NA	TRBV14	TGTGCCAGCAGCCTCCGTGATGAGCAGTTCTTC	CASSLRDEQFF
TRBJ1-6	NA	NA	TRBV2	TGTGCCAGCAGTGTTTCGGGAAGTGGTTATTCACCCCTCCACTTT	CASSVSGSGYSPLHF
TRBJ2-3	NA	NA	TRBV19	TGTGCCAGTAGTATCGGGCAGGGGGGAGATACGCAGTATTTT	CASSIGQGGDTQYF
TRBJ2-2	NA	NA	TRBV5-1	TGCGCCAGCAGCTTGGGGGAGATCGGGGAGCTGTTTTTT	CASSLGEIGELFF